The clone carrying this T cell receptor (beta chain) was seen repeatedly, ten times or more. Researchers took RNA transcripts and amplified the TCR beta CDR3 regions from them. The HTBI primer set served for first-round RT-PCR of the TCR CDR3. TCRdb redid the calling of the multiplex PCR reads with MiXCR, one entry per CDR3 protein. Of about 560,000 distinct CDR3 sequences in the sample, over 15% are singletons; the top ten hold around 18%. This specimen comes from a study of T cells in Graves' hyperthyroidism and ophthalmopathy. V lost 3 bases and J lost 6; bases outside the gene matches: 4. Germline V gene sequence: CDR1 SQVTM, CDR2 ANQGSEA. There are 14 residues in the CDR3.

Sequencing was performed on blood. The chain couples TRBV29-1 to TRBJ2-1; 11 bases match TRBD2. The clonotype was recovered from a woman in her late teens or twenties with Graves' hyperthyroidism. The CDR3 spells CSVDSSGRSNEQFF. CDR3 sequence (DNA): TGCAGCGTTGACTCTAGCGGGAGGTCCAATGAGCAGTTCTTC.